This T cell receptor beta chain was found in a study of blood T cell repertoires in COVID-19. V dropped 2 bases and J dropped 8 bases, with 5 bases sitting between them. This CDR3 is built from 11 residues. Germline values: CDR1 KGHDR, CDR2 SFDVKD. Methods used by the authors: Counts of nucleated cells, estimated from reference gene primer amplification, were obtained. TCRdb keeps only in-frame clones here, not all; method: immunoSEQ multiplex PCR. That table is the source of V, J and clone size, and D and trimming were worked out from the DNA. Of 270,000 or so clones in the sample, 86% are singletons; the top ten hold around 3%.

The sequencing input was peripheral blood. The chain employs TRBV24-1 and TRBJ1-2, with D hard to call. The source of this sequence is a woman in her thirties with active or convalescent COVID-19. The CDR3 spells CATSDYQGYTF. The CDR3 coding sequence is TGTGCCACCAGTGATTACCAGGGCTACACCTTC.